A single sample is the source of the 27 T cell receptor beta chains below, sequenced in a study of long-term antiretroviral therapy in people with HIV (dated by TCRdb to 2021 to 2024). The immunoSEQ hsTCRB v3.0 assay was used at survey level resolution to sequence the TRB variable region. The source is immuneACCESS, and TCRdb retained only in-frame sequences with V and J called. Part of the clones is not carried over; for the studies checked, unresolved V genes explain less than half of this, and the remainder is unexplained. For this sample there are approximately 19,000 clones; 79% appear just once. The ten largest clones add up to around 6% of the sample. The sequencing used unsorted PBMCs, collected at the start of antiretroviral therapy, before treatment. The receptor set was obtained from a young man with HIV.

CDR3 sequence (DNA): TGTGCCAGCAGCTCCTGGACAGGGGTGGTGTTCTACGAGCAGTACTTC. This translates into CASSSWTGVVFYEQYF. The V call is TRBV7-2, the J call TRBJ2-7; 9 bases line up with TRBD1. CDR3 size: 16 residues. Germline V gives CDR1 SGHTA, CDR2 FQGNSA. Trimming at V came to 4 bases and at J to 3 bases, leaving 10 bases not matched to a gene.

By share of the sample, this clone is medium-sized. The chain uses TRBV28 and TRBJ1-2; 9 bases are shared with TRBD1. CDR3 length equals 14 residues. Germline CDR1 and CDR2: MDHEN and SYDVKM. J gave up 8 bases and V 7 bases, and 11 bases lay outside the gene matches. The CDR3 coding sequence is TGTGCCAGCACCTATCCGGGGACAGGGCTCGGCTACACCTTC. Amino acids: CASTYPGTGLGYTF.

The chain has TRBV5-1 and TRBJ1-1; D perhaps matches TRBD1 (6 bases). Germline lookup yields CDR1 SGHRS and CDR2 YFSETQ. This CDR3 contains 14 residues. V was shortened by 4 bases and J by 7 bases, with 17 bases between the two germline ends. The CDR3 loop is CASSPGNPGVEAFF. CDR3 DNA: TGCGCCAGCAGCCCCGGAAACCCAGGGGTTGAAGCTTTCTTT.

The genes are TRBV12-2 and TRBJ2-1; the table assigns TRBD1, which was not confirmed against the DNA. TRBV12-2 is flagged as a pseudogene. This CDR3 has 18 amino acids. The CDR3 here is CASRLAQAGHSSYNEQFF. The DNA for the CDR3 is TGTGCAAGTCGCTTAGCGCAGGCAGGCCATAGCTCCTACAATGAGCAGTTCTTC.

The V gene is TRBV7-9, the J gene TRBJ1-1, with 7 bases identical to TRBD1. The CDR3 sequence is 14 residues long. V dropped 8 bases and J dropped 5; count of bases not matched to a gene: 11. Germline V gene lookup returns CDR1 SEHNR and CDR2 FQNEAQ (reference sequence). CDR3 sequence (DNA): TGTGCCAGCGGGGGTCTAGGGGGCTGGACTGAAGCTTTCTTT. This encodes CASGGLGGWTEAFF.

In nucleotides, the CDR3 is TGTGCCAGCACACTGAACACCGGGGAGCTGTTTTTT. Translation: CASTLNTGELFF. The rearrangement joins TRBV6-6 to TRBJ2-2, with D hard to call. In germline, CDR1 is MNHNY, CDR2 SVGAGI (reference sequence). The V end was cut by 7 bases, the J end by 1 base, with 4 bases between. This CDR3 region has 12 residues.

This clone occurred a few times. The same CDR3 can be traced to other DNA sequences in this sample. CDR3: CASSLGAGGLYGYTF. The CDR3 DNA reads as TGTGCCAGCAGCTTAGGAGCAGGGGGCCTCTATGGCTACACCTTC. This sequence joins TRBV7-2 and TRBJ1-2, with 8 bases fitting TRBD1. This CDR3 has 15 amino acids. Trimming cost V 1 base and J 4 bases; bases outside gene matches: 5. From germline, CDR1 is SGHTA and CDR2 FQGNSA.

The chain has TRBV27 and TRBJ1-5, with D hard to call. The V gene lost 3 bases and the J gene lost 7 bases, with 10 bases spanning the gap. The CDR3 length is 13 residues. CDR1 and CDR2 (germline): MNHEY, SMNVEV (reference sequence). The CDR3 reads CASSFDPGQPQHF. CDR3 in DNA: TGTGCCAGCAGTTTTGACCCGGGCCAGCCCCAGCATTTT.

This chain joins TRBV6-1 and TRBJ1-1, with 9 bases identical to TRBD1. Germline CDR1 reads MNHNS; CDR2 reads SASEGT. The CDR3 totals 15 residues. V was clipped by 5 bases and J by 7 bases; unmatched bases: 11. CDR3 loop: CASSLTGGAGGEAFF. CDR3 DNA: TGTGCCAGCAGTCTAACAGGGGGCGCCGGCGGTGAAGCTTTCTTT.

The rearrangement links TRBV19 to TRBJ1-1; D is perhaps TRBD1 (5 bases). The CDR3 runs 16 residues. Per germline, CDR1 LNHDA and CDR2 SQIVND (reference sequence). With 3 bases removed from V and 0 bases from J, the gap between germline ends came to 14 bases. The CDR3 nucleotides are TGTGCCAGTAGTATCTGGTCGTGGGGCATGAACACTGAAGCTTTCTTT. Amino acid sequence: CASSIWSWGMNTEAFF.

The rearrangement joins TRBV19 to TRBJ2-7; tentatively, D is TRBD1 (6 bases). The germline V gene encodes CDR1 LNHDA and CDR2 SQIVND (reference sequence). The CDR3 is made up of 12 amino acids. V was trimmed by 6 bases and J by 7 bases, leaving 13 bases between them. The CDR3 reads CASRQGYGEQYF. Written as DNA, the CDR3 is TGTGCCAGTAGACAGGGCTATGGGGAGCAGTACTTC.

J is TRBJ2-1 and V is TRBV4-3, with D unclear. V was clipped by 0 bases and J by 5 bases, with 5 bases between them. The V gene's germline CDR1 is LGHNA and CDR2 YSLEER. This CDR3 comprises 13 residues. The CDR3 nucleotides read TGCGCCAGCAGCCAAGATCCCGACAATGAGCAGTTCTTC. Protein sequence: CASSQDPDNEQFF.

CDR3 bases: TGTGCCAGCAGCCCCCAGGGGGGGGTCGTAGGGGGCCGGGCTGAAGCTTTCTTT. Protein: CASSPQGGVVGGRAEAFF. The J gene is TRBJ1-1, the V gene TRBV7-2; 7 nucleotides agree with TRBD1. Germline CDR1 reads SGHTA; CDR2 reads FQGNSA. CDR3 length: 18 residues. The trim removed 5 bases at V and 6 bases at J, leaving 21 bases unmatched.

This clone was seen only once. The chain combines TRBV28 with TRBJ1-5; D unresolved. V shed 6 bases and J shed 7 bases, with 13 bases lying between them. Per the germline V gene, CDR1 is MDHEN and CDR2 is SYDVKM. There are 13 residues in the CDR3. The CDR3 is CASSPEGRQPQHF. The CDR3 DNA reads TGTGCCAGCAGCCCGGAAGGGCGGCAGCCCCAGCATTTT.

This rearrangement joins TRBV14 to TRBJ2-1, with 8 bases fitting TRBD2. There are 15 residues in the CDR3. With V trimmed by 2 bases and J by 13 bases, 13 bases remained unmatched. The germline V gene has CDR1 SGHDN and CDR2 FVKESK. The CDR3 DNA sequence: TGTGCCAGCAGCCAAACCTTAATAGCGGGAAGACACCAGTTCTTC. Translated, it gives CASSQTLIAGRHQFF.

This chain links TRBV5-4 with TRBJ2-7; the D gene is possibly TRBD1 (6 bases). CDR1 is SGHNT and CDR2 is YYREEE in the germline V gene (reference sequence). Trimming stripped 3 bases from V and 3 bases from J, with 7 bases between. The CDR3 totals 12 residues. The CDR3 sequence is CASSSDSYEQYF. As DNA, the CDR3 is TGTGCCAGCAGCTCGGACAGCTACGAGCAGTACTTC.

The chain joins TRBV19 to TRBJ2-7; a weak D match, TRBD2 (7 bases). Germline V gene lookup returns CDR1 LNHDA and CDR2 SQIVND (reference sequence). The V and J ends lost 5 bases and 7 bases respectively, with 21 bases between them. There are 15 residues in the CDR3. The CDR3 DNA sequence: TGTGCCAGTAGTCCACCAGGTCAAGGGGGGGAAGAGCAGTACTTC. This gives the protein CASSPPGQGGEEQYF.

CDR3 in amino acids: CASSKQGTETQYF. The CDR3 DNA reads as TGTGCCAGTAGTAAGCAGGGGACAGAGACCCAGTACTTC. J is TRBJ2-5 and V is TRBV19; D is perhaps TRBD1 (6 bases). Per germline, CDR1 LNHDA and CDR2 SQIVND (reference sequence). V lost 4 bases and J 4 bases, leaving 10 bases between the germline ends. The CDR3 is 13 amino acids.

This chain connects TRBV5-1 to TRBJ2-5; 7 bases agree with TRBD1. This CDR3 contains 13 residues. Germline CDR1 reads SGHRS; CDR2 reads YFSETQ. The ends lost 4 bases at V and 7 bases at J; junction bases unmatched: 7. The CDR3 sequence is CASSRTGVGTQYF. CDR3 nucleotides: TGCGCCAGCAGCAGAACAGGGGTGGGGACCCAGTACTTC. Complete variable domain (other parts from reference TRBV5-1 and TRBJ2-5): KAGVTQTPRYLIKTRGQQVTLSCSPISGHRSVSWYQQTPGQGLQFLFEYFSETQRNKGNFPGRFSGRQFSNSRSEMNVSTLELGDSALYLCASSRTGVGTQYFGPGTRLLVL.

The chain is built from TRBV10-3 and TRBJ2-2; 7 bases are shared with TRBD2. With 2 bases clipped from V and 4 bases from J, the junction kept 1 base outside the gene matches. This CDR3 comprises 14 residues. Germline V gene lookup returns CDR1 ENHRY and CDR2 SYGVKD. The CDR3 protein is CAISESGTTGELFF. The DNA of the CDR3 is TGTGCCATCAGTGAGAGCGGGACCACCGGGGAGCTGTTTTTT.

The chain employs TRBV28 and TRBJ2-2; D not resolved. The ends were cut back, 7 bases at V and 4 bases at J, with 7 bases in the middle. This CDR3 spans 12 amino acids. Germline CDR1 reads MDHEN; CDR2 reads SYDVKM. The CDR3 nucleotides read TGTGCCAGCAAAGAATTCACCGGGGAGCTGTTTTTT. As protein: CASKEFTGELFF.

This chain joins TRBV19 and TRBJ1-1; D gene ambiguous. CDR3 length: 15 amino acids. Germline V gene sequence: CDR1 LNHDA, CDR2 SQIVND (reference sequence). Trimming removed 7 bases at V and 4 bases at J, with 19 bases between. This chain's CDR3 is CASTLSHGMGTEAFF. CDR3 sequence (DNA): TGTGCCAGTACCCTCAGTCATGGGATGGGCACTGAAGCTTTCTTT.

The genes are TRBV5-1 and TRBJ1-2; the D is unclear. The CDR3 consists of 14 residues. Trimming shortened V by 2 bases and J by 0 bases, and 8 bases separated the two germline ends. The germline V gene encodes CDR1 SGHRS and CDR2 YFSETQ. The CDR3 DNA is TGCGCCAGCAGCTTTCACCCTACTAACTATGGCTACACCTTC. The encoded protein is CASSFHPTNYGYTF.

This chain links TRBV9 with TRBJ2-2; D unresolved. Germline loops: CDR1 SGDLS, CDR2 YYNGEE. V was trimmed by 4 bases and J by 6 bases, leaving 10 bases between them. The CDR3 consists of 13 residues. In DNA, the CDR3 is TGTGCCAGCAGCCTCCGAAGCGCCGGGGAGCTGTTTTTT. Translating it yields CASSLRSAGELFF.

CDR3 protein: CASSSPGTGGRANEKLFF. The CDR3 bases are TGTGCCAGCAGCAGTCCCGGGACAGGGGGCCGGGCTAATGAAAAACTGTTTTTT. The rearrangement uses TRBV28 and TRBJ1-4, with 12 bases identical to TRBD1. The CDR3 totals 18 residues. Germline lookup yields CDR1 MDHEN and CDR2 SYDVKM. The ends lost 6 bases at V and 3 bases at J; junction bases unmatched: 11.

V usage is TRBV28 and J usage is TRBJ2-1; TRBD1 aligns across 8 bases. Unmatched junction bases numbered 11, after V lost 4 bases and J lost 6 bases. Germline V CDR1 and CDR2: MDHEN, SYDVKM. The CDR3 is 16 residues long. The CDR3 sequence is CASSSTGAGGINEQFF. The CDR3 DNA is TGTGCCAGCAGTTCGACAGGGGCCGGAGGGATCAATGAGCAGTTCTTC.

This rearrangement joins TRBV28 to TRBJ1-1, with a weak D call TRBD1 (6 bases). The germline gives CDR1 MDHEN, CDR2 SYDVKM. V gave up 8 bases and J gave up 6 bases, with 16 bases separating them. The CDR3 is 13 amino acids. The CDR3 sequence is CASRGTGRPEAFF. The CDR3 coding sequence is TGTGCCAGCCGAGGAACAGGGAGGCCTGAAGCTTTCTTT.